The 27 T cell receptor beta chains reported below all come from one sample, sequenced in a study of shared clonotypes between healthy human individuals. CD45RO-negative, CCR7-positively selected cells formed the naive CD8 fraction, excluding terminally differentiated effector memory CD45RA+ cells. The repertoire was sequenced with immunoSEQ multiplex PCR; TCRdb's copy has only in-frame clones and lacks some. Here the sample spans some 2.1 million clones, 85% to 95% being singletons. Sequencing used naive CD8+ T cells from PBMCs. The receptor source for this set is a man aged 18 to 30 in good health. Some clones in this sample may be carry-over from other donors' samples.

For the CDR3, the DNA is TGTGCCAGCAGTGAAGAGGAAATCGGTCGGGAAAACACCATATATTTT. It codes for CASSEEEIGRENTIYF. The chain carries TRBV25-1 and TRBJ1-3; no reliable D call. Germline V gene lookup returns CDR1 MGHDK and CDR2 SYGVNS. Trimming removed 2 bases from V and 6 bases from J, with 17 bases in between. This CDR3 has 16 amino acids.

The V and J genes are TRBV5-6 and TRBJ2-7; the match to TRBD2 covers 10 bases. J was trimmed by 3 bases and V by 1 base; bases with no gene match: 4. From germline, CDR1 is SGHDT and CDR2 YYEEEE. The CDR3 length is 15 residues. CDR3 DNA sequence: TGTGCCAGCAGCTTGACTTCTAGCGGGAGCTACGAGCAGTACTTC. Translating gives CASSLTSSGSYEQYF. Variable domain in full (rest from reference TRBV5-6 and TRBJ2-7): DAGVTQSPTHLIKTRGQQVTLRCSPKSGHDTVSWYQQALGQGPQFIFQYYEEEERQRGNFPDRFSGHQFPNYSSELNVNALLLGDSALYLCASSLTSSGSYEQYFGPGTRLTVT.

The CDR3 loop reads CASSQVNRVEQYF. The CDR3 coding sequence is TGCGCCAGCAGCCAAGTGAACCGAGTGGAGCAGTACTTC. The chain is built from TRBV4-1 and TRBJ2-7; D gene uncertain. The CDR3 runs to 13 residues. CDR1 and CDR2 from the germline V gene are MGHRA and YSYEKL. V gave up 1 base and J gave up 7 bases, with 11 bases separating them.

The CDR3 DNA reads as TGCGCCAGCAGCCCCCGCGGGGCTGGCCACAATGAGCAGTTCTTC. This sequence encodes CASSPRGAGHNEQFF. The rearrangement uses TRBV5-1 and TRBJ2-1, with D perhaps matching TRBD2 (6 bases). Germline V gene sequence: CDR1 SGHRS, CDR2 YFSETQ. The CDR3 runs 15 residues. Trimming took 4 bases from V and 5 from J, leaving 16 bases between them.

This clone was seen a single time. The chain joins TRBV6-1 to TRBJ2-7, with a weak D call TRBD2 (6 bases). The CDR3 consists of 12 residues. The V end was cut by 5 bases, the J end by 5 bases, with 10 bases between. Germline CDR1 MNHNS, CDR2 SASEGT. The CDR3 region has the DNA TGTGCCAGCAGTTATGGGAGGCACGAGCAGTACTTC. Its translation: CASSYGRHEQYF.

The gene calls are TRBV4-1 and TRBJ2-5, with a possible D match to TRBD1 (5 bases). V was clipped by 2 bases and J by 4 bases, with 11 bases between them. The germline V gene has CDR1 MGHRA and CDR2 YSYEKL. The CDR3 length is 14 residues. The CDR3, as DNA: TGCGCCAGCAGCCAACCCCGACAGTCAGAGACCCAGTACTTC. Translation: CASSQPRQSETQYF.

The CDR3 here is CASSYTGPLNEKLFF. In DNA form, the CDR3 reads TGTGCCAGCAGTTACACCGGGCCCCTTAATGAAAAACTGTTTTTT. This sequence joins TRBV6-6 and TRBJ1-4, with D unclear. Germline CDR1 and CDR2: MNHNY and SVGAGI (reference sequence). The CDR3 consists of 15 residues. V shed 2 bases and J shed 4 bases, with 11 bases lying between them.

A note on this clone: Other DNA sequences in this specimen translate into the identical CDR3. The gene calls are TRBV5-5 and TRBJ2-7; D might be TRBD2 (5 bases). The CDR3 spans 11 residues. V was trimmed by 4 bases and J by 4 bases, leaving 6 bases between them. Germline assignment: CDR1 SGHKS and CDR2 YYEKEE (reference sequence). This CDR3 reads CASSPGYEQYF. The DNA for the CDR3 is TGTGCCAGCAGCCCGGGATACGAGCAGTACTTC. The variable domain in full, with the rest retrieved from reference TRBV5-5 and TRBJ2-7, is DAGVTQSPTHLIKTRGQQVTLRCSPISGHKSVSWYQQVLGQGPQFIFQYYEKEERGRGNFPDRFSARQFPNYSSELNVNALLLGDSALYLCASSPGYEQYFGPGTRLTVT.

The CDR3 protein is CASSPRGMNTEAFF. CDR3 in DNA: TGTGCCAGCAGCCCTAGGGGTATGAACACTGAAGCTTTCTTT. The V and J genes are TRBV4-2 and TRBJ1-1; D may be TRBD1 (5 bases). CDR3 length equals 14 residues. Trimming took off 4 bases at V and 0 bases at J, with 9 bases between the two ends. CDR1 is LGHNA, CDR2 YNFKEQ, per germline.

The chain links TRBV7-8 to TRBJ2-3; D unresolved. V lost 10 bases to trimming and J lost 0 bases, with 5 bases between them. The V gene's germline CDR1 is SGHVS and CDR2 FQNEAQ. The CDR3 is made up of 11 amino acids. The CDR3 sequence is CATGSTDTQYF. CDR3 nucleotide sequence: TGTGCCACCGGAAGCACAGATACGCAGTATTTT.

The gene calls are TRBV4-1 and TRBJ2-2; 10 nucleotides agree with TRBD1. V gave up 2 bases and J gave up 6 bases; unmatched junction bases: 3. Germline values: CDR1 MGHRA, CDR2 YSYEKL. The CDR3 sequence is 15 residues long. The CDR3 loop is CASSQPGQGPGELFF. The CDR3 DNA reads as TGCGCCAGCAGCCAACCGGGACAGGGGCCCGGGGAGCTGTTTTTT.

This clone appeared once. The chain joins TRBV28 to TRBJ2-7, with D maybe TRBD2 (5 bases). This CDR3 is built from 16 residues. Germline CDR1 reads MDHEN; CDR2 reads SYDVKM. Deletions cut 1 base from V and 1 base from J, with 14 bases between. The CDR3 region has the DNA TGTGCCAGCAGTTTATTGGGAGAAAGGGAGTCCTACGAGCAGTACTTC. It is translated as CASSLLGERESYEQYF.

DNA for the CDR3: TGTGCCAGCAGGCCGGGACTAGCGGGAGATACGCAGTATTTT. It translates to CASRPGLAGDTQYF. The chain recombines TRBV2 with TRBJ2-3, with 12 bases matching TRBD2. Germline V lookup: CDR1 SNHLY, CDR2 FYNNEI. This CDR3 contains 14 residues. With 6 bases clipped from V and 5 bases from J, the junction kept 3 bases outside the gene matches.

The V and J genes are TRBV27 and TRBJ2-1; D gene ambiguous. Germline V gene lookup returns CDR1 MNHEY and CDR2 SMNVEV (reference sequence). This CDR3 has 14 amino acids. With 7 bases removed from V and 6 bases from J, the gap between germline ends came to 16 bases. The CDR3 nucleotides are TGTGCCAGCATGTTTGTGACCAAACTCAATGAGCAGTTCTTC. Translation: CASMFVTKLNEQFF.

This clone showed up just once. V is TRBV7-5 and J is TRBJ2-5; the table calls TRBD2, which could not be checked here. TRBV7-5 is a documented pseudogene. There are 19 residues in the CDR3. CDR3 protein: CARSLVGVGMRDIQETQYF. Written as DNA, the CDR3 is TGTGCCAGAAGCCTAGTTGGGGTAGGAATGAGGGATATTCAAGAGACCCAGTACTTC.

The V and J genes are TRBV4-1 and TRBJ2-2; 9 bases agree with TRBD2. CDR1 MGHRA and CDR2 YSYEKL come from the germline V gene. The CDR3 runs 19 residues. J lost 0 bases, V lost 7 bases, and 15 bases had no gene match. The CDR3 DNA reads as TGCGCCAGCACCCCTGAAGTTGGCGGGAGGGACTCGAACACCGGGGAGCTGTTTTTT. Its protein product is CASTPEVGGRDSNTGELFF.

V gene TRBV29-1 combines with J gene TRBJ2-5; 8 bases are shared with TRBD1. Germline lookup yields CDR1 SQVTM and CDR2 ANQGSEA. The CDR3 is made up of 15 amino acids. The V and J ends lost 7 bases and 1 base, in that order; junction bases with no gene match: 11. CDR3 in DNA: TGCAGCGCGGGAGAACAGGGGGTGAGCCAAGAGACCCAGTACTTC. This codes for CSAGEQGVSQETQYF.

CDR3 protein: CASSTGTEYSNQPQHF. The CDR3 DNA is TGTGCCAGCAGTACCGGGACGGAATATAGCAATCAGCCCCAGCATTTT. This chain connects TRBV6-6 to TRBJ1-5; the D gene is possibly TRBD1 (5 bases). The CDR3 sequence is 16 residues long. Germline V gene sequence: CDR1 MNHNY, CDR2 SVGAGI (reference sequence). V was clipped by 5 bases and J by 0 bases, with 14 bases between them.

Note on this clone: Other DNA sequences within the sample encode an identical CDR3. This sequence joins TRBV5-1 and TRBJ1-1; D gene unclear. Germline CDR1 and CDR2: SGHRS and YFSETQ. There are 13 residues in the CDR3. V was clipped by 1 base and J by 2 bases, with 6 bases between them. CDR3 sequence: CASSLSVNTEAFF. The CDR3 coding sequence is TGCGCCAGCAGCTTGTCGGTAAACACTGAAGCTTTCTTT.

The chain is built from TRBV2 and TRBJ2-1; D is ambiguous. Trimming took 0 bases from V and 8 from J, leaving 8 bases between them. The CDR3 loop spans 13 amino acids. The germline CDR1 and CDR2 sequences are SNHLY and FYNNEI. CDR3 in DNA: TGTGCCAGCAGTGAAGCGCGCAAGGATGAGCAGTTCTTC. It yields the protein CASSEARKDEQFF. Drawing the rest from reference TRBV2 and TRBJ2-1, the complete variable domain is EPEVTQTPSHQVTQMGQEVILRCVPISNHLYFYWYRQILGQKVEFLVSFYNNEISEKSEIFDDQFSVERPDGSNFTLKIRSTKLEDSAMYFCASSEARKDEQFFGPGTRLTVL.

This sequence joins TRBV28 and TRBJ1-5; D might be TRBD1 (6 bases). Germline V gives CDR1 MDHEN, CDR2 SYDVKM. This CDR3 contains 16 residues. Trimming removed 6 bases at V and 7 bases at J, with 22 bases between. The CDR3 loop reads CASSYLTGTNGQPQHF. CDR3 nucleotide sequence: TGTGCCAGCAGCTATTTAACAGGGACGAACGGGCAGCCCCAGCATTTT.

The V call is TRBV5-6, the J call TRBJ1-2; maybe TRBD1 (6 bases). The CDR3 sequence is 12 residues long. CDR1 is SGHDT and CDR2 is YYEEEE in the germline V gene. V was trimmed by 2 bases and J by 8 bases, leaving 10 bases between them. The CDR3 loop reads CASSFSQGGYTF. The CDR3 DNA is TGTGCCAGCAGCTTCAGTCAGGGGGGCTACACCTTC.

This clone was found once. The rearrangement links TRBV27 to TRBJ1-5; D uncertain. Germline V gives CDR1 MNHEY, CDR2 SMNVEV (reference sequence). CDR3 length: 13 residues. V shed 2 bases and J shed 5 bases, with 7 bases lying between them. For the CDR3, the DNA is TGTGCCAGCAGTTTAAGCGGACATCAGCCCCAGCATTTT. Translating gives CASSLSGHQPQHF.

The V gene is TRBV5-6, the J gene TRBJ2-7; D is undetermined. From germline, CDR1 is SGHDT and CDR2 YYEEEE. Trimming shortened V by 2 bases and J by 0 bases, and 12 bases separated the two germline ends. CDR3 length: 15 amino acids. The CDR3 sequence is CASSLDSPSSYEQYF. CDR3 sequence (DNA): TGTGCCAGCAGCTTAGACTCCCCCTCCTCCTACGAGCAGTACTTC.

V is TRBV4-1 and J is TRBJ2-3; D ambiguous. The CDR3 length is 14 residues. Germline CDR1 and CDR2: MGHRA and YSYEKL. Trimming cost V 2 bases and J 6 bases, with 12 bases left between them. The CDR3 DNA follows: TGCGCCAGCAGCCAACTTGGCCCCGCGGATACGCAGTATTTT. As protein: CASSQLGPADTQYF.

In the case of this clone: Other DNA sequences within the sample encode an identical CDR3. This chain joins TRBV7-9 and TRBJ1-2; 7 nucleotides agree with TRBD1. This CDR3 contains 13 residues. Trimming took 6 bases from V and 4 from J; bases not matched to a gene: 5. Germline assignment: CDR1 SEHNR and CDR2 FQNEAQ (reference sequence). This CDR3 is CASSLAGGYGYTF. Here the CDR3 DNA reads TGTGCCAGCAGTTTGGCAGGGGGCTATGGCTACACCTTC.

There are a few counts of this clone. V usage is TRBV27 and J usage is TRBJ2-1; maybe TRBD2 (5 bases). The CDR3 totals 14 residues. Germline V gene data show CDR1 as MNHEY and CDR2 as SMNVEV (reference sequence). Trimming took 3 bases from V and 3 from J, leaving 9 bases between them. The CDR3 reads CASSFGSGYNEQFF. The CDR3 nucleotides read TGTGCCAGCAGTTTCGGAAGCGGCTACAATGAGCAGTTCTTC.